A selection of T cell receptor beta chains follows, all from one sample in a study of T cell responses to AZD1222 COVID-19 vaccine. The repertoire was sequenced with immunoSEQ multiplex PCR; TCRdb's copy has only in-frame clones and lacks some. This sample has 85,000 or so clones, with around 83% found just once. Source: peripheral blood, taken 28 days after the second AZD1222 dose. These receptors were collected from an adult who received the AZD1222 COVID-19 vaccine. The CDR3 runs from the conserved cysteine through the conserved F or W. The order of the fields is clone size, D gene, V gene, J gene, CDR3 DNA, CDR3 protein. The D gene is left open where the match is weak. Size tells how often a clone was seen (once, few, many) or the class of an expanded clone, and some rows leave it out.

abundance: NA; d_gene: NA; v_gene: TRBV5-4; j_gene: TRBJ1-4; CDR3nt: TGTGCCAGCAGCCCAGCTGGGTGGAATGAAAAACTGTTTTTT; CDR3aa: CASSPAGWNEKLFF
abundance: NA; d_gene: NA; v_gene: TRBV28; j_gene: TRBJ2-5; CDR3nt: TGTGCCAGCAGTTTGGGAAGGGCAGGGAAGGAGACCCAGTACTTC; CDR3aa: CASSLGRAGKETQYF
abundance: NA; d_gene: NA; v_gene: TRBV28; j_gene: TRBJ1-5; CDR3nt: TGTGCCAGCACCCCCGCGGGAAGCAATCAGCCCCAGCATTTT; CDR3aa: CASTPAGSNQPQHF
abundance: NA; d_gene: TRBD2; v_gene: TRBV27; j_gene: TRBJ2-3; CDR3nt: TGTGCCAGCAGTCCCCAGGTGTCTTGGGAGGGCGCAGATACGCAGTATTTT; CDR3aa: CASSPQVSWEGADTQYF
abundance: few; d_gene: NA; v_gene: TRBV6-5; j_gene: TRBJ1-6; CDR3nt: TGTGCCAGCAGTTCCGCCTGGAATTCACCCCTCCACTTT; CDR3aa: CASSSAWNSPLHF
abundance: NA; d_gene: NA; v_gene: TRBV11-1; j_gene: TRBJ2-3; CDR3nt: TGTGCCAGCAGCTTAAGTGTGATACGGGCAGATACGCAGTATTTT; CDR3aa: CASSLSVIRADTQYF
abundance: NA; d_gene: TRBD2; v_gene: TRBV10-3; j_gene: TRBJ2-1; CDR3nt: TGTGCCACCCAATCTAGCGGGGGGGCTCAGGAAGAGCAGTTCTTC; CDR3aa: CATQSSGGAQEEQFF
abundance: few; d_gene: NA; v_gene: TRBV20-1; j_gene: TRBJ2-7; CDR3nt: TGCAGCTGGGCCGTTTCCTACGAGCAGTACTTC; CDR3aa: CSWAVSYEQYF
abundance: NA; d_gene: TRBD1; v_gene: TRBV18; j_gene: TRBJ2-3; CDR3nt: TGTGCCAGCTCCCCCGGGACAGGGGGCACAGATACGCAGTATTTT; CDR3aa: CASSPGTGGTDTQYF
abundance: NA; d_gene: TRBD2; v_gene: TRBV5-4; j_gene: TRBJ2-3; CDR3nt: TGTGCCAGCAGCCCCCGGACTAGCGGAAGCACAGATACGCAGTATTTT; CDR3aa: CASSPRTSGSTDTQYF
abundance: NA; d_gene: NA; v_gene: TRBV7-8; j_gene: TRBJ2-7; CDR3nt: TGTGCCAGCAGCCCCGCCCGGTGGGGCCTCGAGCAGTACTTC; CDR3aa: CASSPARWGLEQYF
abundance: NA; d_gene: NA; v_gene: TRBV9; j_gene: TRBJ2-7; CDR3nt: TGTGCCAGCAGCGAGGGTACAACCTACGAGCAGTACTTC; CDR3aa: CASSEGTTYEQYF
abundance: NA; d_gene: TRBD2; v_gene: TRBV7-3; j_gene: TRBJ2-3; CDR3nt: TGTGCCAGCAGCACGACCGGGACTAGCATGGATACGCAGTATTTT; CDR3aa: CASSTTGTSMDTQYF
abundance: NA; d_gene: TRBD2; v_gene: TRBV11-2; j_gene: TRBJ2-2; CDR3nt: TGTGCCAGCAGCTACCGTGTGGGGGGGGTCCGGAACACCGGGGAGCTGTTTTTT; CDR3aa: CASSYRVGGVRNTGELFF
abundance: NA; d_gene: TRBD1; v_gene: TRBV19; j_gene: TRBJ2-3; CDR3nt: TGTGCCAGTAGTCCGCGGGACAGGCAAGGGGATACGCAGTATTTT; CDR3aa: CASSPRDRQGDTQYF
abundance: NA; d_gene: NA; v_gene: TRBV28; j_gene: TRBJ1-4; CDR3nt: TGTGCCAGTGACACCGGGGGGCCCGGTCCGGAAAAACTGTTTTTT; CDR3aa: CASDTGGPGPEKLFF
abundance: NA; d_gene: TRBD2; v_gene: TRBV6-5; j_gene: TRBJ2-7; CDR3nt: TGTGCCAGCAGTTCCGGGACCGCGGGGGGCGAGCAGTACTTC; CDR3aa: CASSSGTAGGEQYF
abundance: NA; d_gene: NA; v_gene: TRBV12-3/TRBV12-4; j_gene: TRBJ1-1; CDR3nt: TGTGCCAGCAGTTTAGCGTTTGGTGAAGCTTTCTTT; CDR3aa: CASSLAFGEAFF
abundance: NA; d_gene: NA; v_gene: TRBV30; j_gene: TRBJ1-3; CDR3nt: TGTGCCTGGAGTGTACTCGGAAACACCATATATTTT; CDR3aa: CAWSVLGNTIYF
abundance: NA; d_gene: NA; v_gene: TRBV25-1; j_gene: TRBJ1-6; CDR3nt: TGTGCCAGCAGTGAGGGGGAACATAATTCACCCCTCCACTTT; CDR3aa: CASSEGEHNSPLHF
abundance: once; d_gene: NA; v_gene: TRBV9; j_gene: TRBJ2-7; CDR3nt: TGTGCCAGCAGCCCAGGATACGAGCAGTACTTC; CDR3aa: CASSPGYEQYF
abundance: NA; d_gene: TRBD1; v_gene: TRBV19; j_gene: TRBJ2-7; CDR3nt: TGTGCCAGTAGTAGCGGACAGGGTTGGTCCTACGAGCAGTACTTC; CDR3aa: CASSSGQGWSYEQYF
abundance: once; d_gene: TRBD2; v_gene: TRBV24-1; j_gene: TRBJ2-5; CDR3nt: TGTGCCACCAGTGAGGGGTCGGGGGGGCAAGAGACCCAGTACTTC; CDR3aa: CATSEGSGGQETQYF
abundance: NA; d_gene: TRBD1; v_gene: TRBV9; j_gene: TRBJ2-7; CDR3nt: TGTGCCAGCAGCAGGCGGACAGGGGGCGCGGAGCAGTACTTC; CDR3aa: CASSRRTGGAEQYF
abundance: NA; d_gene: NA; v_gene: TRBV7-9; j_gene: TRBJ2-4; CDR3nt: TGTGCCAGCAGCCCAACGGGAGTTCAGGGCAAAAACATTCAGTACTTC; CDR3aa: CASSPTGVQGKNIQYF
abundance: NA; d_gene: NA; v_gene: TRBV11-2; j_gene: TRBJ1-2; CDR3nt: TGTGCCAGCAGTCCGCTTCGGACCGTCAACTATGGCTACACCTTC; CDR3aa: CASSPLRTVNYGYTF
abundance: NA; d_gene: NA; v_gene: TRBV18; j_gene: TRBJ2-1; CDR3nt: TGTGCCAGCTCACCAATGGGAACGGGTAAAGGTGAGCAGTTCTTC; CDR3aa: CASSPMGTGKGEQFF